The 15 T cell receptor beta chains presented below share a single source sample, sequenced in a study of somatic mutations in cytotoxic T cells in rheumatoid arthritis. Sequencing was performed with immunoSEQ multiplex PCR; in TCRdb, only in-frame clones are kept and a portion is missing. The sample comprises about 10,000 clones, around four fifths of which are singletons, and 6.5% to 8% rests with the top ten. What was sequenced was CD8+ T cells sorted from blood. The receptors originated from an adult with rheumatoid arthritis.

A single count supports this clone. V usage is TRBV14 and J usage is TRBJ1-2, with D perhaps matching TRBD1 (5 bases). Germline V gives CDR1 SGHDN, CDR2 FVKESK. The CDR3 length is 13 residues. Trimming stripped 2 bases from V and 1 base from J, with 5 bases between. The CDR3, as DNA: TGTGCCAGCAGCCAACAGGGTAACTATGGCTACACCTTC. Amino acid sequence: CASSQQGNYGYTF.

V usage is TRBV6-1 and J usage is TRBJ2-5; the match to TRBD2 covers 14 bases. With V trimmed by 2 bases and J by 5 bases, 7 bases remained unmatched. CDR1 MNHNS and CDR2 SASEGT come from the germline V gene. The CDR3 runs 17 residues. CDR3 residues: CASSELPGLAGGETQYF. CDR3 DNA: TGTGCCAGCAGTGAATTACCCGGACTAGCGGGAGGTGAGACCCAGTACTTC.

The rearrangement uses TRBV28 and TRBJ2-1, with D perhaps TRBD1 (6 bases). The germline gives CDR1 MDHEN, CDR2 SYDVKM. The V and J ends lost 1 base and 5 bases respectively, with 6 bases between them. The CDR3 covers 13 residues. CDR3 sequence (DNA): TGTGCCAGCAGTTTATACAGGGACAATGAGCAGTTCTTC. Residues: CASSLYRDNEQFF.

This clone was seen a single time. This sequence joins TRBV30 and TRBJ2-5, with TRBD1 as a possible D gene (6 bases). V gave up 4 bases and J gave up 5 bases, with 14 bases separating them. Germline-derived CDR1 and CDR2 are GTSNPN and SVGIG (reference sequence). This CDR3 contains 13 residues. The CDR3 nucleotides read TGTGCCTGGATGCAGGGGTTAGGGGAGACCCAGTACTTC. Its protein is CAWMQGLGETQYF.

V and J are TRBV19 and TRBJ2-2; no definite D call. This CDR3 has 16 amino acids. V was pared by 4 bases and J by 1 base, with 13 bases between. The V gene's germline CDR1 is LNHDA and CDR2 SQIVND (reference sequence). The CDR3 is CASSNFLQQNTGELFF. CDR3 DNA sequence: TGTGCCAGTAGTAACTTCCTACAGCAGAACACCGGGGAGCTGTTTTTT.

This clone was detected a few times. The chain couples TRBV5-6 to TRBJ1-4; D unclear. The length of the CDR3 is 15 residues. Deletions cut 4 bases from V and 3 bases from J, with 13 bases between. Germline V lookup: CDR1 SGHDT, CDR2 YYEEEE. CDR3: CASSHAGGANEKLFF. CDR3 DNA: TGTGCCAGCAGCCATGCAGGCGGCGCTAATGAAAAACTGTTTTTT.

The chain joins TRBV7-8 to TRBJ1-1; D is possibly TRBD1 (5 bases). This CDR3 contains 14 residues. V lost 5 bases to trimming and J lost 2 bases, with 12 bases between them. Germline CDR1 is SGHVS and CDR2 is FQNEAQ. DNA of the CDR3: TGTGCCAGCAGCCCCTTCAGGGATAACACTGAAGCTTTCTTT. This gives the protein CASSPFRDNTEAFF.

The DNA for the CDR3 is TGCGCCAGCGGGGTCGGGGGAGAAACAGATACGCAGTATTTT. It encodes CASGVGGETDTQYF. The V and J genes are TRBV5-1 and TRBJ2-3; tentatively, D is TRBD2 (6 bases). The CDR3 sequence is 14 residues long. Trimming stripped 7 bases from V and 3 bases from J, with 15 bases between. The germline V gene encodes CDR1 SGHRS and CDR2 YFSETQ.

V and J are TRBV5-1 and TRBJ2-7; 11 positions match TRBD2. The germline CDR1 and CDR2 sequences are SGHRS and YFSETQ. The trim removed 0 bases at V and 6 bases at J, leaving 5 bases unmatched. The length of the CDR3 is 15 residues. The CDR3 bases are TGCGCCAGCAGCTTGGTAGCGGGAGGGCCGGGCGAGCAGTACTTC. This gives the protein CASSLVAGGPGEQYF.

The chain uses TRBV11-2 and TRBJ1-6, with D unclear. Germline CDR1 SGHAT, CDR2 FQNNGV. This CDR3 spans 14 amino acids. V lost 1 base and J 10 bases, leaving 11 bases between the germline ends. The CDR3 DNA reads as TGTGCCAGCAGCTTAGGATCAGCGAAGTCACCCCTCCACTTT. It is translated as CASSLGSAKSPLHF.

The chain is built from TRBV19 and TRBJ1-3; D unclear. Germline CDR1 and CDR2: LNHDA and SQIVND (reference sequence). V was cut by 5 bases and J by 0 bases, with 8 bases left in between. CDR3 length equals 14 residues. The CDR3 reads CASSSRTSGNTIYF. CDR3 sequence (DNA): TGTGCCAGTAGTTCAAGGACCTCTGGAAACACCATATATTTT.

CDR3 DNA sequence: TGCGCCAGCAGCTCCGGTGGTAGCGGACAACACCAAGAGACCCAGTACTTC. This translates into CASSSGGSGQHQETQYF. The V call is TRBV5-1, the J call TRBJ2-5; TRBD2 might be the D (6 bases). The CDR3 consists of 17 residues. Germline V gene sequence: CDR1 SGHRS, CDR2 YFSETQ. Trimming removed 3 bases from V and 0 bases from J, with 18 bases in between.

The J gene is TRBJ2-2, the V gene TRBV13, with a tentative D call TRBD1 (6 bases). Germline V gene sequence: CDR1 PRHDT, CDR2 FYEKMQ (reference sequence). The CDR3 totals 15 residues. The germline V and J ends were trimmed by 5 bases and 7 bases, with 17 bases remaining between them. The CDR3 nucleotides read TGTGCCAGCAGCCCGCAGGCAGCCAGGGGCGGGGAGCTGTTTTTT. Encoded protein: CASSPQAARGGELFF. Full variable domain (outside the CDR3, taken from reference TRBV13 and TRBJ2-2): AAGVIQSPRHLIKEKRETATLKCYPIPRHDTVYWYQQGPGQDPQFLISFYEKMQSDKGSIPDRFSAQQFSDYHSELNMSSLELGDSALYFCASSPQAARGGELFFGEGSRLTVL.

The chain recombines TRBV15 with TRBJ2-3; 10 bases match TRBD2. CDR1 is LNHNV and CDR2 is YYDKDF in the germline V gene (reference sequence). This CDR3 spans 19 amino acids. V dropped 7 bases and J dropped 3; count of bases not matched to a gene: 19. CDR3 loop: CATIPPPAGGLYSTDTQYF. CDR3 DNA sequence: TGTGCCACCATTCCCCCACCAGCGGGGGGGCTTTATAGTACAGATACGCAGTATTTT.

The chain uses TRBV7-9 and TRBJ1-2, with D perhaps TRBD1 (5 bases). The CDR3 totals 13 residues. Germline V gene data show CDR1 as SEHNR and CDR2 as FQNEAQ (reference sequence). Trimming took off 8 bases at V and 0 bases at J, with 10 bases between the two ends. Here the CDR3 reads CASSQGSNYGYTF. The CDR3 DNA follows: TGTGCCAGCTCTCAGGGTTCTAACTATGGCTACACCTTC.